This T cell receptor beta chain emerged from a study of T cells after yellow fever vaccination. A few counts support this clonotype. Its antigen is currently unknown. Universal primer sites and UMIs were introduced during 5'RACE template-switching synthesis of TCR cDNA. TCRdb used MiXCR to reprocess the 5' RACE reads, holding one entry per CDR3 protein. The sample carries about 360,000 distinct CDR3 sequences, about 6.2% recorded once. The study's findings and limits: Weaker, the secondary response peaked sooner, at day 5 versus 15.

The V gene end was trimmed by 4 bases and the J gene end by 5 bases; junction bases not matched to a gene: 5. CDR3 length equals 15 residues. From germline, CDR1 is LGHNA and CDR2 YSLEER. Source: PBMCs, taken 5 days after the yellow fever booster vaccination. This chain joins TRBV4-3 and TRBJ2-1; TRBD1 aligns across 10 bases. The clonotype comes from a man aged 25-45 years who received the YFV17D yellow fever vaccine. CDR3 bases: TGCGCCAGCAGCCCAGACAGGGGGCCAAACAATGAGCAGTTCTTC. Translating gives CASSPDRGPNNEQFF.